The sequence of this TCR beta chain was determined in a study of blood T cell repertoires in COVID-19. Measured with immunoSEQ multiplex PCR; TCRdb has only the in-frame clones, and not every one. The sample shows more than 100,000 clones, about 79% of them seen only once. The junction had 5 bases not matched to a gene; V was cut back by 5 bases and J by 4 bases. Germline loops: CDR1 SNHLY, CDR2 FYNNEI. The CDR3 covers 15 residues. The source is a woman of 80 years or more with acute or convalescent COVID-19. Sequenced sample: peripheral blood. This chain uses TRBV2 with TRBJ1-2; 12 bases are shared with TRBD1. For the CDR3, the DNA is TGTGCCAGCAGTAGGGACAGGGGGCGCACCTATGGCTACACCTTC. Translation: CASSRDRGRTYGYTF. Full variable domain (missing parts from reference TRBV2 and TRBJ1-2): EPEVTQTPSHQVTQMGQEVILRCVPISNHLYFYWYRQILGQKVEFLVSFYNNEISEKSEIFDDQFSVERPDGSNFTLKIRSTKLEDSAMYFCASSRDRGRTYGYTFGSGTRLTVV.